These T cell receptor beta chains were read from a single sample in a study of control samples from healthy donors and cancer patients. Sequenced by immunoSEQ multiplex PCR; TCRdb stores in-frame clones only, minus some. Of 20,000 to 25,000 clones in the sample, approximately 90% were seen once. What was sequenced was PBMCs. These receptors were obtained from a woman aged 60-75 years with head and neck cancer. Both conserved end residues are part of each CDR3. Each record gives: J gene, V gene, D gene, clone size, CDR3 DNA, CDR3 protein. The D gene is left open where the match is weak. Rows give clone size only sometimes, using once, few, many, or a class for an expanded clone.

TRBJ2-1 | TRBV29-1 | TRBD2 | NA | TGCAGCCCCAGGGGGCCCGGGACTAGCGGGTTGAATGAGCAGTTCTTC | CSPRGPGTSGLNEQFF
TRBJ1-5 | TRBV5-6 | NA | NA | TGTGCCAGCAGCTTGTCGCCAGGGGCCAATCAGCCCCAGCATTTT | CASSLSPGANQPQHF
TRBJ2-7 | TRBV5-4 | NA | NA | TGTGCCAGCAGCTTGGCCGGGAGCTTCTACGAGCAGTACTTC | CASSLAGSFYEQYF
TRBJ1-5 | TRBV28 | NA | few | TGTGCCAGCAGTTTAAACCTTAGCAATCAGCCCCAGCATTTT | CASSLNLSNQPQHF
TRBJ1-6 | TRBV28 | TRBD1 | NA | TGTGCCAGCAGCATGGGACAGGGGGACACCTATAATTCACCCCTCCACTTT | CASSMGQGDTYNSPLHF
TRBJ1-3 | TRBV18 | NA | NA | TGTGCCAGCTCACCATTAGGGCCGCCTGGAAACACCATATATTTT | CASSPLGPPGNTIYF
TRBJ2-1 | TRBV7-9 | TRBD2 | once | TGTGCCAGCAGCTCCCAGGCGGGGGGGATCTATGAGCAGTTCTTC | CASSSQAGGIYEQFF
TRBJ1-2 | TRBV5-1 | TRBD1 | NA | TGCGCCAGCAGCGCCGGGACAGGGAGACTCGTGTATGGCTACACCTTC | CASSAGTGRLVYGYTF
TRBJ2-1 | TRBV9 | TRBD2 | NA | TGTGCCAGCAGTGACCAGTCGGGACTAGCGGGGGATTACAATGAGCAGTTCTTC | CASSDQSGLAGDYNEQFF
TRBJ1-4 | TRBV27 | NA | NA | TGTGCCAGCAGTTTATCGGGCCAGGGGAAACTGTTTTTT | CASSLSGQGKLFF
TRBJ1-4 | TRBV6-5 | TRBD1 | NA | TGTGCCAGCAGTTACCGGACAGGGTCTCAACTGTTTTTT | CASSYRTGSQLFF
TRBJ2-1 | TRBV24-1 | NA | NA | TGTGCCACCAGTGATGAGGGACGCTCCTACAATGAGCAGTTCTTC | CATSDEGRSYNEQFF
TRBJ2-6 | TRBV28 | NA | NA | TGTGCCAGCAGTCGACAGACCTCTGGGGCCAACGTCCTGACTTTC | CASSRQTSGANVLTF
TRBJ2-7 | TRBV27 | NA | NA | TGTGCCAGCAGTTCGCTCGGCGGGGAGCAGTACTTC | CASSSLGGEQYF
TRBJ1-4 | TRBV3-1/TRBV3-2 | NA | NA | TGTGCCAGCAGCCCTCCGATGGGGGAAAAACTGTTTTTT | CASSPPMGEKLFF
TRBJ1-5 | TRBV15 | TRBD1 | NA | TGTGCCACCAGCAGAGCAGGGGGCCGGAGCAATCAGCCCCAGCATTTT | CATSRAGGRSNQPQHF
TRBJ1-1 | TRBV6-5 | NA | few | TGTGCCACCTATTTTCCAGGGAACACTGAAGCTTTCTTT | CATYFPGNTEAFF
TRBJ1-4 | TRBV15 | NA | NA | TGTGCCACCAGTAGTCTTGAGGGGTTGGGAAAACTGTTTTTT | CATSSLEGLGKLFF
TRBJ2-1 | TRBV6-5 | NA | NA | TGTGCCAGCAGTTACTCGCCTAGAACGGTGAAGTTCTTC | CASSYSPRTVKFF
TRBJ2-1 | TRBV6-4 | TRBD2 | NA | TGTGCCAGCAGTGCCGGGACTAGTCCCTACAATGAGCAGTTCTTC | CASSAGTSPYNEQFF